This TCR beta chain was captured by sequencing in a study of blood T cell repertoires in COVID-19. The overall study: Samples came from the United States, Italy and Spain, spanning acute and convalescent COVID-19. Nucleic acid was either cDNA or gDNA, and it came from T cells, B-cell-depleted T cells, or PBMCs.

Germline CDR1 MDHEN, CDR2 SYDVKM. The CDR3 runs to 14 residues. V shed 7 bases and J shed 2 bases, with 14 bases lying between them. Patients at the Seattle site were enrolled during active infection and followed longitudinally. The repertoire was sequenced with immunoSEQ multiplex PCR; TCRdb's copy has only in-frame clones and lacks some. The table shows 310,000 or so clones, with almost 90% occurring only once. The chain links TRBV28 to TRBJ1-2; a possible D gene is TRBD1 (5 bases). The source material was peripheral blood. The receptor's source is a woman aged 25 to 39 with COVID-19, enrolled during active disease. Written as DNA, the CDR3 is TGTGCCAGCACCCTCCAGGAGGGGAACTATGGCTACACCTTC. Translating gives CASTLQEGNYGYTF.